The T cell receptor (beta chain) under discussion was sequenced for a study of blood T cell repertoires in COVID-19. Germline V CDR1 and CDR2: MNHEY, SVGEGT. The CDR3 consists of 17 residues. The ends lost 0 bases at V and 2 bases at J; junction bases unmatched: 1. Study members were between roughly 18 and 89 years old and lived in 24 US regions. Only in-frame clones appear in the TCRdb table, and some are missing; sequencing was by immunoSEQ multiplex PCR. The repertoire includes roughly 240,000 clones, roughly 88% of them detected once, and 2% to 2.5% sits in the top ten. The specimen was PBMCs or T cells enriched from blood (not recorded which). This receptor was taken from a woman aged 45 to 65 who had recovered from COVID-19. V and J are TRBV6-2 or TRBV6-3 and TRBJ2-7; TRBD2 aligns across 16 bases. CDR3 in DNA: TGTGCCAGCAGTTACTCGGGACTAGCGGGAGGGACCTACGAGCAGTACTTC. Its protein product is CASSYSGLAGGTYEQYF.